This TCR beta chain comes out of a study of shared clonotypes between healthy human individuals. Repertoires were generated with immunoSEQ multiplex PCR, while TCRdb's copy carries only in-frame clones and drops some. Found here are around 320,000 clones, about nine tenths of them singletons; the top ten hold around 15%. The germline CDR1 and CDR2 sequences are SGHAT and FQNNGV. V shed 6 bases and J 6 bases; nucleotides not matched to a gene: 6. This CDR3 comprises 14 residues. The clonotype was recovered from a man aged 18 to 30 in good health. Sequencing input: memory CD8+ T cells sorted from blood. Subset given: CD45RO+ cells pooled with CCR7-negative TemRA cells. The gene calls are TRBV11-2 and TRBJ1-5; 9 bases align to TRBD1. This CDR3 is CASSPTGGTQPQHF. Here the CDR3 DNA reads TGTGCCAGCAGTCCGACAGGGGGAACTCAGCCCCAGCATTTT.